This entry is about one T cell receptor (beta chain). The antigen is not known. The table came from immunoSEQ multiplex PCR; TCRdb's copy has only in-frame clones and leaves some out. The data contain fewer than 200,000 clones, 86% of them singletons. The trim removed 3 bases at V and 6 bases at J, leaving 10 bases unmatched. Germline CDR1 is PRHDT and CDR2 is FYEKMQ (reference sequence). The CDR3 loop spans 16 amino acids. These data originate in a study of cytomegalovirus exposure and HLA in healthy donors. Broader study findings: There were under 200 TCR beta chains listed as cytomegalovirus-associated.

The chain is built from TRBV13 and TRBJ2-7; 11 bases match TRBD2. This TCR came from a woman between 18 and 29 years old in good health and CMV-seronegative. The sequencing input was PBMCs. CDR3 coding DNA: TGTGCCAGCAGCTTCGACAAGACTAGCGGGATCTCCGAGCAGTACTTC. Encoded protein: CASSFDKTSGISEQYF.